This T cell receptor beta chain originates from a study of T cell responses to AZD1222 COVID-19 vaccine. Whole-study findings and limits: Baseline seropositives among AZD1222 recipients totaled only 5 to 7. The study found Spike-specific TCR breadth and depth rose after two AZD1222 doses. Vaccine-related CD4 TCRs covered spike, predominating at 160-218 and 743-854. Donors in the cohort were predominantly white British and more often female, and clonal diversity was possibly underestimated.

This CDR3 region has 13 residues. Germline CDR1 and CDR2: LGHDT and YNNKEL (reference sequence). V lost 4 bases to trimming and J lost 2 bases, with 7 bases between them. This clone has just one count. Its target is not known. Data came from immunoSEQ multiplex PCR; TCRdb stores just in-frame clones and leaves some out. The sample has about 130,000 clones; roughly 80% are singletons. The sequences come from peripheral blood, collected on day 0 of AZD1222 vaccination. This TCR derives from an adult in good health. This chain uses TRBV3-1 (or the pseudogene TRBV3-2) with TRBJ2-3; D is possibly TRBD2 (5 bases). This chain's CDR3 is CASSPRDTDTQYF. The CDR3 DNA reads TGTGCCAGCAGCCCTCGGGACACAGATACGCAGTATTTT.